This TCR beta chain was recorded in a study of blood T cell repertoires in COVID-19. Turning to the study itself: Specimens from acute and convalescent COVID-19 originated in the United States, Italy and Spain. From T cells, B-cell-depleted T cells, or PBMCs came the material, which was cDNA or gDNA.

In the study's own analysis: Amplification of reference gene primers was used by the study to estimate nucleated cell counts. Sequencing was performed with immunoSEQ multiplex PCR; in TCRdb, only in-frame clones are kept and a portion is missing. D and trimming come from the DNA, and the V and J calls and clone size come from that table. The data hold some 200,000 clones, with 84% observed a single time. The V end was cut by 7 bases, the J end by 4 bases, with 13 bases between. Germline V lookup: CDR1 MNHEY, CDR2 SVGAGI. This CDR3 comprises 13 residues. A Seattle source enrolled patients during active infection and followed them longitudinally.

The sample was peripheral blood. The rearrangement joins TRBV6-5 to TRBJ1-2, with D perhaps matching TRBD1 (5 bases). This clonotype was obtained from a woman aged 80 or older with COVID-19, enrolled during active disease. CDR3 sequence reads: CASTQTDFYGYTF. In DNA form, the CDR3 reads TGTGCCAGCACCCAGACAGATTTCTATGGCTACACCTTC.